This TCR beta chain came from a study of cytomegalovirus exposure and HLA in healthy donors. With 0 bases clipped from V and 3 bases from J, the junction kept 8 bases outside the gene matches. Germline lookup yields CDR1 MNHEY and CDR2 SVGAGI. The CDR3 totals 16 residues. In the case of this clone: Its cognate antigen is unknown. Distinct nucleotide sequences in the sample also encode this CDR3.

PCR employed 60 Vbeta and 13 Jbeta primers. The method was immunoSEQ multiplex PCR; TCRdb's version includes in-frame clones alone and lacks a portion of them. The table has 200,000 to 300,000 clones, 75% to 85% seen once. Broader study findings: A missense DCLRE1C variant was associated with V- and J-gene trimming of TCR beta chains in a later analysis, and an independent cohort replicated the association. Investigators reported approximately 170 TCR beta chains as tied to cytomegalovirus.

This chain joins TRBV6-5 and TRBJ2-7; 7 bases match TRBD1. Sequenced sample: PBMCs. This sequence was found in a woman aged 55-70 years in good health and CMV-seropositive. DNA for the CDR3: TGTGCCAGCAGTTACTCTTTGGACAGGAGAATCTACGAGCAGTACTTC. Amino acid sequence: CASSYSLDRRIYEQYF.